A single sample is the source of the 31 T cell receptor beta chains below, sequenced in a study of molecular identifiers for immune sequencing clone quantification. TCRdb fed the PCR reads into MiXCR, producing one record per CDR3 protein. The table shows a few hundred thousand distinct CDR3 sequences, with 24% occurring only once. The specimen sequenced was naive CD8+ T cells from blood, with Jurkat cell RNA spiked in. The subset was: FACS-sorted CD8+CD4-CCR7+CD45RA+ naive T cells. Receptors originate from a human donor in good health. Some libraries in this study had Jurkat cell RNA spiked in.

A few counts support this clonotype. This sequence joins TRBV27 and TRBJ1-4; TRBD1 agrees at 7 bases. Germline CDR1 and CDR2: MNHEY and SMNVEV (reference sequence). The CDR3 sequence is 17 residues long. J was trimmed by 6 bases and V by 3 bases; bases with no gene match: 13. The CDR3 DNA is TGTGCCAGCAGTTTCTTGGGGGAGGAGGGGGCGGATGAAAAACTGTTTTTT. Translating it yields CASSFLGEEGADEKLFF. The whole variable domain, filled in from reference TRBV27 and TRBJ1-4, reads EAQVTQNPRYLITVTGKKLTVTCSQNMNHEYMSWYRQDPGLGLRQIYYSMNVEVTDKGDVPEGYKVSRKEKRNFPLILESPSPNQTSLYFCASSFLGEEGADEKLFFGSGTQLSVL.

This clonotype was observed a few times. The CDR3 loop is CASSFEGQETQYF. In DNA form, the CDR3 reads TGTGCCAGCAGTTTCGAGGGCCAAGAGACCCAGTACTTC. The V call is TRBV12-3 or TRBV12-4, the J call TRBJ2-5; tentatively, D is TRBD2 (5 bases). The CDR3 length is 13 residues. Trimming pared 3 bases from V and 1 base from J, leaving 6 bases between.

With respect to this clonotype: One end of the junction fails to match germline, which may point to a read error. The gene calls are TRBV12-3 or TRBV12-4 and TRBJ1-1; 7 bases match TRBD1. This CDR3 is 14 amino acids long. The CDR3 here is CASSGGQLNIEAFF. As DNA, the CDR3 is TGTGCCAGCAGTGGGGGACAGCTAAACATTGAAGCTTTCTTT.

V is TRBV6-2 or TRBV6-3 and J is TRBJ2-7; TRBD2 is a possible D gene (5 bases). This CDR3 spans 14 amino acids. CDR1 is MNHEY and CDR2 is SVGEGT in the germline V gene. Trimming cost V 5 bases and J 0 bases, with 11 bases left between them. Here the CDR3 reads CASSARGNSYEQYF. CDR3 coding DNA: TGTGCCAGCAGTGCCCGGGGTAACTCCTACGAGCAGTACTTC.

The chain has TRBV27 and TRBJ2-3; TRBD2 might be the D (6 bases). The germline gives CDR1 MNHEY, CDR2 SMNVEV (reference sequence). The CDR3 extends over 15 amino acids. The V end was cut by 4 bases, the J end by 3 bases, with 14 bases between. CDR3 in amino acids: CASSSIAETTDTQYF. CDR3 sequence (DNA): TGTGCCAGCAGTTCAATAGCGGAAACGACAGATACGCAGTATTTT.

Concerning this clonotype: The junction shows a germline mismatch at one end, possibly a read error. J is TRBJ1-5 and V is TRBV12-3 or TRBV12-4, with unresolved D. CDR3 length: 14 amino acids. As DNA, the CDR3 is TGTGCCAGCAGTCCACTGGGTTATAATCACCCCCAGCATTTT. Its protein product is CASSPLGYNHPQHF.

This clonotype came up many times. The chain carries TRBV4-1 and TRBJ2-6; D call uncertain. Trimming removed 1 base from V and 0 bases from J, with 4 bases in between. The germline V gene has CDR1 MGHRA and CDR2 YSYEKL. This CDR3 comprises 15 residues. The CDR3 is CASSQASSGANVLTF. The CDR3 coding sequence is TGCGCCAGCAGCCAAGCTAGCTCTGGGGCCAACGTCCTGACTTTC.

This clonotype occurred many times. The rearrangement joins TRBV7-8 to TRBJ1-1, with 8 bases that match TRBD1. The CDR3 is made up of 17 amino acids. Germline V gene lookup returns CDR1 SGHVS and CDR2 FQNEAQ. Trimming at V came to 3 bases and at J to 3 bases, leaving 12 bases not matched to a gene. In nucleotides, the CDR3 is TGTGCCAGCAGCTTTTTTGGACAGGGAGAAAAGCACACTGAAGCTTTCTTT. Translating gives CASSFFGQGEKHTEAFF.

As to this clonotype: This clone may be a read error of a much larger clone one base away. The chain joins TRBV5-1 to TRBJ2-7; 8 bases agree with TRBD1. This CDR3 region has 16 residues. Germline assignment: CDR1 SGHRS and CDR2 YFSETQ. This CDR3 is CAGSLSSGGAIYEQYF. In DNA, the CDR3 is TGCGCCGGCAGCTTATCGTCAGGGGGCGCGATCTACGAGCAGTACTTC.

The genes are TRBV13 and TRBJ1-1; D is unresolved. Germline assignment: CDR1 PRHDT and CDR2 FYEKMQ (reference sequence). CDR3 length equals 13 residues. V lost 4 bases to trimming and J lost 0 bases, with 6 bases between them. In DNA, the CDR3 is TGTGCCAGCAGCTCTCAATTGAACACTGAAGCTTTCTTT. Residues: CASSSQLNTEAFF.

This chain connects TRBV27 to TRBJ2-7, with 7 bases aligning to TRBD2. The V gene's germline CDR1 is MNHEY and CDR2 SMNVEV (reference sequence). V was pared by 2 bases and J by 3 bases, with 4 bases of the junction left unmatched. This CDR3 has 14 amino acids. The CDR3 protein is CASSLRGDYYEQYF. As DNA, the CDR3 is TGTGCCAGCAGTTTACGGGGGGACTACTACGAGCAGTACTTC.

The CDR3 here is CSARRQGEETQYF. CDR3 bases: TGCAGTGCTAGACGGCAGGGTGAGGAGACCCAGTACTTC. This chain uses TRBV20-1 with TRBJ2-5; D possibly corresponds to TRBD1 (5 bases). The CDR3 loop spans 13 amino acids. Germline V gene sequence: CDR1 DFQATT, CDR2 SNEGSKA (reference sequence). Trimming pared 2 bases from V and 5 bases from J, leaving 12 bases between.

J is TRBJ2-7 and V is TRBV27; 8 bases fit TRBD2. Trimming cost V 3 bases and J 4 bases; bases outside gene matches: 8. The CDR3 sequence is 15 residues long. Germline assignment: CDR1 MNHEY and CDR2 SMNVEV (reference sequence). The CDR3 protein is CASSFQLAEPYEQYF. Written as DNA, the CDR3 is TGTGCCAGCAGTTTTCAACTAGCGGAGCCTTACGAGCAGTACTTC.

This clonotype was recorded many times. J is TRBJ2-5 and V is TRBV21-1; the DNA was not used to check the table's D call, TRBD1. TRBV21-1 is a recognized pseudogene. The CDR3 runs 15 residues. Written as DNA, the CDR3 is TGTGCCAGCAGCAAAGCGGGGGGATCCCAAGAGACCCAGTACTTC. Protein: CASSKAGGSQETQYF.

This chain links TRBV9 with TRBJ2-3, with D perhaps matching TRBD2 (5 bases). The CDR3 has 13 amino acids. Germline V gene lookup returns CDR1 SGDLS and CDR2 YYNGEE. The V and J ends lost 0 bases and 11 bases respectively, with 13 bases between them. The CDR3 sequence: CASSVVTGDQQYF. As DNA, the CDR3 is TGTGCCAGCAGCGTAGTGACCGGGGATCAGCAGTATTTT. The entire variable domain, with the rest obtained from reference TRBV9 and TRBJ2-3, is as follows: DSGVTQTPKHLITATGQRVTLRCSPRSGDLSVYWYQQSLDQGLQFLIQYYNGEERAKGNILERFSAQQFPDLHSELNLSSLELGDSALYFCASSVVTGDQQYFGPGTRLTVL.

As to this clonotype: No conserved phenylalanine or tryptophan ends this CDR3, so it is likely a read error. No DNA is shown, since the ends of the CDR3 on it are uncertain; the CDR3 is the one TCRdb lists. The chain couples TRBV4-1 to TRBJ2-1; the DNA was not compared with TRBD2, the D call given in the table. Termini included, the CDR3 measures 13 amino acids. Germline V lookup: CDR1 MGHRA, CDR2 YSYEKL. The CDR3 loop is CASSQVDASKEFL.

The chain joins TRBV28 to TRBJ1-6; 8 bases are a match to TRBD1. The CDR3 is made up of 14 amino acids. The V gene end was trimmed by 11 bases and the J gene end by 5 bases; junction bases not matched to a gene: 8. CDR1 and CDR2 (germline): MDHEN, SYDVKM. The CDR3 DNA is TGTGCCCTTAGGGGGACAGGAGATAATTCACCCCTCCACTTT. It is translated as CALRGTGDNSPLHF.

This clonotype came up once. This may be a read error, as it is one base from a much larger clone. CDR3 nucleotide sequence: TGCGTCAGCAGCTTGTCGTCAGTACCGAACACTGAAGCTTTCTTT. Translating gives CVSSLSSVPNTEAFF. This chain uses TRBV5-1 with TRBJ1-1; D gene ambiguous. CDR1 is SGHRS and CDR2 is YFSETQ in the germline V gene. The CDR3 loop spans 15 amino acids. Full variable domain (outside the CDR3, taken from reference TRBV5-1 and TRBJ1-1): KAGVTQTPRYLIKTRGQQVTLSCSPISGHRSVSWYQQTPGQGLQFLFEYFSETQRNKGNFPGRFSGRQFSNSRSEMNVSTLELGDSALYLCVSSLSSVPNTEAFFGQGTRLTVV.

This chain joins TRBV4-1 and TRBJ1-1; no clear D gene. CDR1 is MGHRA and CDR2 is YSYEKL in the germline V gene. Trimming cost V 2 bases and J 3 bases, with 13 bases left between them. This CDR3 is 15 amino acids long. The CDR3 spells CASSQFGGLDTEAFF. In DNA, the CDR3 is TGCGCCAGCAGCCAATTTGGAGGGTTGGACACTGAAGCTTTCTTT.

With regard to this clonotype: An end of the junction differs from the germline gene, which may be a read error. This chain joins TRBV9 and TRBJ1-1; a possible D gene is TRBD1 (5 bases). The CDR3 is 13 amino acids. Germline CDR1 SGDLS, CDR2 YYNGEE. CDR3 protein: CASRVGGDPAAFF. As DNA, the CDR3 is TGTGCCAGCCGCGTAGGCGGGGACCCTGCAGCTTTCTTT.

The chain links TRBV3-1 to TRBJ1-2; unclear D gene. Germline CDR1 and CDR2: LGHDT and YNNKEL (reference sequence). The CDR3 runs 16 residues. Trimming took off 0 bases at V and 2 bases at J, with 13 bases between the two ends. The CDR3 DNA reads as TGTGCCAGCAGCCAAGAGAACCACCGGTACAACTATGGCTACACCTTC. It yields the protein CASSQENHRYNYGYTF.

This clonotype was seen many times. In this CDR3 the conserved last residue, phenylalanine or tryptophan, is missing, so a read error is likely. The rearrangement uses TRBV29-1 and TRBJ2-1, with D tentatively TRBD1 (6 bases). Germline CDR1 reads SQVTM; CDR2 reads ANQGSEA. V lost 6 bases, J lost 6 bases, and 12 bases lay in between. The CDR3 runs to 12 residues. CDR3 loop: CSVRLDSNEQFY. The CDR3 nucleotides are TGCAGCGTCAGATTGGACAGCAATGAGCAGTTCTAC.

CDR3 sequence reads: CASSFRLAGDTGELFF. CDR3 bases: TGTGCCAGCAGCTTCCGACTAGCGGGGGACACCGGGGAGCTGTTTTTT. The V call is TRBV9, the J call TRBJ2-2; TRBD2 agrees at 12 bases. From germline, CDR1 is SGDLS and CDR2 YYNGEE. V trimming: 4 bases; J trimming: 3 bases; junction bases outside the gene matches: 4. This CDR3 spans 16 amino acids.

This clonotype was detected ten times or more. V is TRBV7-2 and J is TRBJ2-7; 8 nucleotides align to TRBD2. Germline V lookup: CDR1 SGHTA, CDR2 FQGNSA. This CDR3 region has 15 residues. V gave up 4 bases and J gave up 3 bases; unmatched junction bases: 8. CDR3 in DNA: TGTGCCAGCAGCTCGCCGGGGACTAGTCGCTACGAGCAGTACTTC. It is translated as CASSSPGTSRYEQYF.

Comments on this clonotype: This may come from a read error, since a much larger clone is one base off. V and J are TRBV6-5 and TRBJ2-7, with a tentative D call TRBD1 (7 bases). The CDR3 spans 16 residues. CDR1 and CDR2 from the germline V gene are MNHEY and SVGAGI. The germline V and J ends were trimmed by 4 bases and 0 bases, with 16 bases remaining between them. The CDR3 DNA sequence: TGTGCCAGCAGTTCAAACGTCAGGGGGGACTCCTACGAGCAGTACTTC. Translating it yields CASSSNVRGDSYEQYF.

As concerns this clonotype: One end of the junction is discordant with germline, which a read error may explain. This chain links TRBV5-6 with TRBJ1-1; D not certain. The CDR3 contains 12 residues. Per the germline V gene, CDR1 is SGHDT and CDR2 is YYEEEE. DNA of the CDR3: TGTGCCGGCAGCTTTGGAGAAACTGAAGCTTTCTTT. Residues: CAGSFGETEAFF. Together with reference TRBV5-6 and TRBJ1-1, the CDR3 gives the full variable domain: DAGVTQSPTHLIKTRGQQVTLRCSPKSGHDTVSWYQQALGQGPQFIFQYYEEEERQRGNFPDRFSGHQFPNYSSELNVNALLLGDSALYLCAGSFGETEAFFGQGTRLTVV.

Notes on this clonotype: A much larger clone lies a single base off, so this may be a read error. This CDR3 fails to terminate in the conserved phenylalanine or tryptophan, so it likely reflects a read error. The rearrangement links TRBV12-3 or TRBV12-4 to TRBJ1-1, with TRBD1 matching over 8 bases. The trim removed 8 bases at V and 8 bases at J, leaving 4 bases unmatched. This CDR3 has 11 residues. CDR3 in amino acids: CASGQGREAFL. The CDR3 DNA reads as TGTGCCAGCGGACAGGGAAGAGAAGCTTTCCTT.

This clonotype was picked up a small number of times. The V call is TRBV20-1, the J call TRBJ2-7; the D is unclear. Germline CDR1 DFQATT, CDR2 SNEGSKA (reference sequence). Trimming removed 5 bases from V and 0 bases from J, with 8 bases in between. CDR3 length: 12 amino acids. The CDR3 region is CSARFSSYEQYF. The CDR3 bases are TGCAGTGCTCGATTCAGCTCCTACGAGCAGTACTTC.

The chain recombines TRBV5-3 with TRBJ1-1; TRBD1 agrees at 8 bases. TRBV5-3 is designated an ORF whose function remains uncertain. V shed 8 bases and J 8 bases; nucleotides not matched to a gene: 8. This CDR3 is built from 12 residues. In nucleotides, the CDR3 is TGTGCCAGCAGCCGGACAGGGTTGGAAGCTTTCTTT. The encoded protein is CASSRTGLEAFF.

This clonotype showed up many times. The chain is built from TRBV7-9 and TRBJ2-7; no definite D call. V was shortened by 4 bases and J by 6 bases, with 10 bases between the two germline ends. The CDR3 length is 12 residues. The germline CDR1 and CDR2 sequences are SEHNR and FQNEAQ (reference sequence). CDR3 DNA: TGTGCCAGCAGCTCGATAGGCCCCGAGCAGTACTTC. Amino acid sequence: CASSSIGPEQYF.

The table lists this clonotype with a few counts. J is TRBJ2-7 and V is TRBV10-3; D is unresolved. Germline CDR1 and CDR2: ENHRY and SYGVKD. CDR3 size: 14 residues. V lost 0 bases and J 3 bases, leaving 9 bases between the germline ends. CDR3 DNA sequence: TGTGCCATCAGTGAGTCCGGTGAATACTACGAGCAGTACTTC. Translation gives CAISESGEYYEQYF.